The entry below gives a single TCR beta chain sequence along with its context. The data were taken from a study of cytomegalovirus exposure and HLA in healthy donors. This CDR3 spans 14 amino acids. V was trimmed by 4 bases and J by 2 bases, leaving 9 bases between them. CDR1 is SGHTA and CDR2 is FQGNSA in the germline V gene. The primer mix had 60 Vbeta and 13 Jbeta primers. This table comes from immunoSEQ multiplex PCR, and its TCRdb copy is limited to in-frame clones, with some not included. The repertoire table contains around 100,000 clones. The sample comprised PBMCs. The receptor comes from a man aged 40-49 years in good health and CMV-seronegative. The chain employs TRBV7-2 and TRBJ1-5; D not certain. CDR3 bases: TGTGCCAGCAGCTATGACGGAGGCAATCAGCCCCAGCATTTT. Translating it yields CASSYDGGNQPQHF.